The present entry profiles one T cell receptor beta chain with its context. With a much larger clone just one base away, this may be a read error. As to time point: pre-sensitization, week 0. Treatment of the sample: therapeutic diphenylcyclopropenone sensitization with weekly scalp DPC. Sequencing started from total RNA isolated from unfractionated whole blood. This record comes from a study of human T cells and chemical hapten exposure. TCRdb ran MiXCR on the RACE reads and lists one entry per CDR3 protein. The sample yields about 110,000 distinct CDR3 sequences, 12% seen once. The sample in question was whole blood, obtained in connection with sensitization to the hapten diphenylcyclopropenone (DPC). This sequence was found in a woman between 45 and 60 years old with alopecia areata. Some clones in this sample may be carry-over from other donors' samples.

For the CDR3, the DNA is TGTGCCAGCAAAAGTTGGACTTGCGGGGGATCGCAAGAGACCCAGTACTTC. This gives the protein CASKSWTCGGSQETQYF. The chain couples TRBV28 to TRBJ2-5; 7 bases match TRBD2. From germline, CDR1 is MDHEN and CDR2 SYDVKM. The CDR3 covers 17 residues. After removal of 7 bases from V and 2 bases from J, the junction contained 16 bases not matched to a gene.